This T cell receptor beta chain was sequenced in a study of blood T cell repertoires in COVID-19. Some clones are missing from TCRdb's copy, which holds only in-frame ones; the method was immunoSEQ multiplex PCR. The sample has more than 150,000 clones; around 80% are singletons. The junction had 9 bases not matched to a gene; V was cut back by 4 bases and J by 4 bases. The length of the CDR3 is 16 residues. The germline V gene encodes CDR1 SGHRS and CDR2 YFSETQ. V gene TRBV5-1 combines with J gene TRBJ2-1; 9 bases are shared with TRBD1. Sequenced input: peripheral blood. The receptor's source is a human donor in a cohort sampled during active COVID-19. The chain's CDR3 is CASSPGGTGSYNEQFF. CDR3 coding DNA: TGCGCCAGCAGCCCCGGGGGGACAGGGTCATACAATGAGCAGTTCTTC. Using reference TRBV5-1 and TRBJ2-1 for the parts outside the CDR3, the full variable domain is KAGVTQTPRYLIKTRGQQVTLSCSPISGHRSVSWYQQTPGQGLQFLFEYFSETQRNKGNFPGRFSGRQFSNSRSEMNVSTLELGDSALYLCASSPGGTGSYNEQFFGPGTRLTVL.